These 20 T cell receptor beta chains share one sample of origin, sequenced in a study of response to subunit inactivated influenza vaccine. TCRdb ran MiXCR on the RT-PCR reads and lists one entry per CDR3 protein. The sample shows approximately 680,000 distinct CDR3 sequences, less than 20% of them seen only once. The sample in question was PBMCs from blood, obtained 11 to 12 days after vaccination. These receptors originate from a man in his fifties or sixties who received an inactivated influenza vaccine.

This clonotype has just a few counts. V gene TRBV5-5 combines with J gene TRBJ1-2, with TRBD1 as a possible D gene (5 bases). Germline V gene data show CDR1 as SGHKS and CDR2 as YYEKEE (reference sequence). The CDR3 sequence is 11 residues long. V was shortened by 4 bases and J by 7 bases, with 8 bases between the two germline ends. CDR3 sequence (DNA): TGTGCCAGCAGCCGGGACTCTGGCTACACCTTC. Translation gives CASSRDSGYTF.

This clonotype turned up a few times. The genes are TRBV4-1 and TRBJ1-4; D is ambiguous. CDR3 length equals 14 residues. V was shortened by 3 bases and J by 7 bases, with 12 bases between the two germline ends. Per the germline V gene, CDR1 is MGHRA and CDR2 is YSYEKL. The CDR3 sequence: CASSQRGIGEKLFF. The CDR3 DNA is TGCGCCAGCAGCCAGAGAGGGATCGGTGAAAAACTGTTTTTT.

The chain joins TRBV7-3 to TRBJ2-3; perhaps TRBD2 as D (5 bases). V lost 4 bases and J lost 6, with 14 bases in between. The CDR3 spans 14 residues. Germline CDR1 SGHTA, CDR2 FQGTGA. CDR3 in amino acids: CASSSGLYPDTQYF. CDR3 DNA: TGTGCCAGCAGCTCCGGACTTTATCCGGATACGCAGTATTTT.

Points on this clonotype: This may come from a read error, since a much larger clone is one base off. The CDR3 nucleotides are TGCGCCAGCAGCTTGACCTGGTCATCTCGGGTGTCCTACGAGCAGTACTTC. Translation gives CASSLTWSSRVSYEQYF. This rearrangement joins TRBV5-1 to TRBJ2-7; no definite D call. V was clipped by 1 base and J by 1 base, with 18 bases between them. CDR3 length: 17 residues. Per germline, CDR1 SGHRS and CDR2 YFSETQ. The full variable domain, with the rest looked up from reference TRBV5-1 and TRBJ2-7, is KAGVTQTPRYLIKTRGQQVTLSCSPISGHRSVSWYQQTPGQGLQFLFEYFSETQRNKGNFPGRFSGRQFSNSRSEMNVSTLELGDSALYLCASSLTWSSRVSYEQYFGPGTRLTVT.

This clonotype was recorded at least ten times. V usage is TRBV12-3 or TRBV12-4 and J usage is TRBJ2-1; D is uncertain. V was trimmed by 6 bases and J by 10 bases, leaving 16 bases between them. The CDR3 extends over 13 amino acids. The CDR3 DNA follows: TGTGCCAGCAGGCGAGGCACGGTAAGAGAGCAGTTCTTC. As protein: CASRRGTVREQFF.

V is TRBV15 and J is TRBJ1-4; D is perhaps TRBD1 (6 bases). Trimming removed 1 base from V and 3 bases from J, with 12 bases in between. The CDR3 is 16 residues long. CDR1 is LNHNV and CDR2 is YYDKDF in the germline V gene (reference sequence). The CDR3, as DNA: TGTGCCACCAGCAGAGGCGGGACACGAGCTAATGAAAAACTGTTTTTT. Translation: CATSRGGTRANEKLFF.

In this sample, this clonotype turned up a few times. This sequence joins TRBV12-3 or TRBV12-4 and TRBJ2-3; D remains ambiguous. CDR3 length: 15 residues. V shed 5 bases and J shed 0 bases, with 12 bases lying between them. DNA for the CDR3: TGTGCCAGCAGTCCCGCATACGCTAGCACAGATACGCAGTATTTT. Translating it yields CASSPAYASTDTQYF.

This clonotype has just a few counts. This sequence joins TRBV28 and TRBJ2-5, with D perhaps being TRBD1 or TRBD2 (5 bases each). Trimming removed 3 bases from V and 4 bases from J, with 27 bases in between. This CDR3 comprises 19 residues. Germline loops: CDR1 MDHEN, CDR2 SYDVKM. In nucleotides, the CDR3 is TGTGCCAGCAGTTTCCGCAATACCCGGCTAGCTGACGGGGCAGAGACCCAGTACTTC. Protein sequence: CASSFRNTRLADGAETQYF. Combining the CDR3 with reference TRBV28 and TRBJ2-5 gives the whole variable domain DVKVTQSSRYLVKRTGEKVFLECVQDMDHENMFWYRQDPGLGLRLIYFSYDVKMKEKGDIPEGYSVSREKKERFSLILESASTNQTSMYLCASSFRNTRLADGAETQYFGPGTRLLVL.

This clonotype was detected only a few times. The rearrangement joins TRBV12-3 or TRBV12-4 to TRBJ2-4; D may match TRBD1 or TRBD2 (6 bases each). Trimming removed 3 bases from V and 0 bases from J, with 12 bases in between. The CDR3 extends over 16 amino acids. In nucleotides, the CDR3 is TGTGCCAGCAGTTTGGGGGGCCTACTAGCCAAAAACATTCAGTACTTC. It encodes CASSLGGLLAKNIQYF.

This clonotype was picked up a small number of times. V and J are TRBV29-1 and TRBJ2-7; D is perhaps TRBD1 (5 bases). Trimming took 2 bases from V and 7 from J, leaving 15 bases between them. The germline V gene has CDR1 SQVTM and CDR2 ANQGSEA. The CDR3 has 13 amino acids. Written as DNA, the CDR3 is TGCAGCGTTGAAAGCTACGACAGATTGGAGCAGTACTTC. It specifies CSVESYDRLEQYF.

V is TRBV6-7 and J is TRBJ2-1; 9 nucleotides match TRBD2. TRBV6-7 is an open reading frame, and its role is uncertain. The CDR3 length is 13 residues. The ends lost 7 bases at V and 7 bases at J; junction bases unmatched: 5. The CDR3 loop reads CASTAGGVNEQFF. Written as DNA, the CDR3 is TGTGCCAGCACGGCGGGGGGGGTTAATGAGCAGTTCTTC.

V gene TRBV29-1 combines with J gene TRBJ2-4, with a possible D match to TRBD1 (6 bases). CDR1 is SQVTM, CDR2 ANQGSEA, per germline. The CDR3 consists of 14 residues. The V end lost 3 bases, the J end lost 6 bases, and 15 bases lay between the germline ends. The CDR3, as DNA: TGCAGCGTTGAGAGACAGGATAGACTAAACATTCAGTACTTC. Its protein is CSVERQDRLNIQYF.

About this clonotype itself: Since a much larger clone is just one base distant, this may be a read error. The chain combines TRBV27 with TRBJ2-7, with 13 bases fitting TRBD2. The CDR3 length is 14 residues. V trimming: 6 bases; J trimming: 2 bases; junction bases outside the gene matches: 1. CDR1 and CDR2 (germline): MNHEY, SMNVEV (reference sequence). For the CDR3, the DNA is TGTGCCAGCAGAGGGACTAGCGGGGCCTACGAGCAGTACTTC. Protein: CASRGTSGAYEQYF.

The chain links TRBV7-9 to TRBJ2-5; weak D call: TRBD2 (6 bases). Germline V gives CDR1 SEHNR, CDR2 FQNEAQ (reference sequence). The CDR3 spans 15 residues. Trimming pared 3 bases from V and 5 bases from J, leaving 16 bases between. CDR3 sequence reads: CASSFTGSGVETQYF. DNA for the CDR3: TGTGCCAGCAGCTTCACCGGGAGTGGTGTGGAGACCCAGTACTTC. The whole variable domain, filled in from reference TRBV7-9 and TRBJ2-5, reads DTGVSQNPRHKITKRGQNVTFRCDPISEHNRLYWYRQTLGQGPEFLTYFQNEAQLEKSRLLSDRFSAERPKGSFSTLEIQRTEQGDSAMYLCASSFTGSGVETQYFGPGTRLLVL.

The chain joins TRBV7-9 to TRBJ2-2, with TRBD2 matching 8 bases. CDR3 size: 14 residues. Germline CDR1 is SEHNR and CDR2 is FQNEAQ (reference sequence). J lost 5 bases, V lost 9 bases, and 8 bases had no gene match. In nucleotides, the CDR3 is TGTGCCAGTTCGGGAGGGACCGCAACCGGGGAGCTGTTTTTT. Its protein product is CASSGGTATGELFF. The whole variable domain, filled in from reference TRBV7-9 and TRBJ2-2, reads DTGVSQNPRHKITKRGQNVTFRCDPISEHNRLYWYRQTLGQGPEFLTYFQNEAQLEKSRLLSDRFSAERPKGSFSTLEIQRTEQGDSAMYLCASSGGTATGELFFGEGSRLTVL.

The chain is built from TRBV4-1 and TRBJ2-3; 10 nucleotides agree with TRBD2. Germline CDR1 is MGHRA and CDR2 is YSYEKL. V was clipped by 0 bases and J by 4 bases; unmatched bases: 19. This CDR3 spans 21 amino acids. CDR3 in amino acids: CASSQDTSSGVAGGSPDTQYF. The CDR3 DNA sequence: TGCGCCAGCAGCCAAGATACATCCTCGGGAGTAGCGGGGGGATCCCCAGATACGCAGTATTTT.

The rearrangement uses TRBV9 and TRBJ2-7; 11 bases fit TRBD2. CDR3 length: 16 amino acids. V lost 0 bases and J lost 4; bases outside the gene matches: 6. Germline V gene data show CDR1 as SGDLS and CDR2 as YYNGEE. The CDR3 coding sequence is TGTGCCAGCAGCGTAGGCGCGGGACTAGCGGATTACGAGCAGTACTTC. Its translation: CASSVGAGLADYEQYF.

To note about this clonotype: An end of the junction does not agree with germline; a read error may underlie this. The chain uses TRBV15 and TRBJ2-3; 9 bases align to TRBD2. The CDR3 length is 15 residues. The V gene's germline CDR1 is LNHNV and CDR2 YYDKDF (reference sequence). CDR3 region: CATSRDSGSRDTQYF. The CDR3 coding sequence is TGTGCCACCAGCAGAGATAGCGGGAGCAGAGATACGCAGTATTTT.

This clonotype has more than one count but fewer than ten. This chain connects TRBV7-2 to TRBJ2-3; TRBD2 matches 9 bases. After removal of 2 bases from V and 0 bases from J, the junction contained 3 bases not matched to a gene. The CDR3 covers 16 residues. From germline, CDR1 is SGHTA and CDR2 FQGNSA. For the CDR3, the DNA is TGTGCCAGCAGCTTAAGAGGACTAGCGAGCACAGATACGCAGTATTTT. It codes for CASSLRGLASTDTQYF.

The sample holds a few counts of this clonotype. V gene TRBV7-2 combines with J gene TRBJ2-5; TRBD2 might be the D (5 bases). CDR3 length equals 16 residues. Looked up from germline, CDR1 is SGHTA and CDR2 is FQGNSA. Trimming removed 4 bases from V and 2 bases from J, with 17 bases in between. Written as DNA, the CDR3 is TGTGCCAGCAGCTCCAGAGCTAGCCGATTACAAGAGACCCAGTACTTC. Its translation: CASSSRASRLQETQYF.